A selection of T cell receptor beta chains follows, all from one sample in a study of STAT5B mutations in CD4+ large granular lymphocyte leukemia. Some clones are missing from TCRdb's copy, which holds only in-frame ones; the method was immunoSEQ multiplex PCR. The repertoire holds approximately 52,000 clones, less than 85% seen once, with approximately 1.4% in the top ten. Material for sequencing was CD4+ T cells from blood buffy coats. Receptors were obtained from a human donor in good health. The CDR3 runs from the conserved cysteine through the conserved F or W. D genes are given only for firm matches. Expanded clones get a size class; other rows say once, few or many, or leave the size out.

v_call,d_call,clone_size,j_call,cdr3_nt,cdr3_aa
TRBV29-1,TRBD1,.,TRBJ1-2,TGCAGCGTCTATACAGGGGGAGATGGCTACACCTTC,CSVYTGGDGYTF
TRBV27,.,few,TRBJ1-6,TGTGCCAGCAGTTTAGGGCAGTTTAATTCACCCCTCCACTTT,CASSLGQFNSPLHF
TRBV5-8,.,.,TRBJ1-5,TGTGCCAGCAGCTTGGAGGGACACACTACTAGCAATCAGCCCCAGCATTTT,CASSLEGHTTSNQPQHF
TRBV28,TRBD2,.,TRBJ2-5,TGTGCCAGCAGCGACAGCGGGGGGACCCAAGAGACCCAGTACTTC,CASSDSGGTQETQYF
TRBV7-2,TRBD2,.,TRBJ2-1,TGTGCCAGCAACGCGGGGGGGCGGGCAAACAATGAGCAGTTCTTC,CASNAGGRANNEQFF
TRBV5-1,.,.,TRBJ2-5,TGCGCCAGCAGCCCCAGGGACCCAGAGACCCAGTACTTC,CASSPRDPETQYF
TRBV27,TRBD1,.,TRBJ1-2,TGTGCCAGCAACCATACGACAGGGGCCTATGGCTACACCTTC,CASNHTTGAYGYTF
TRBV18,.,.,TRBJ1-2,TGTGCCAGCTCACCCACCGATTCAGGCGGACTCCTGTTTGGCTACACCTTC,CASSPTDSGGLLFGYTF
TRBV18,.,.,TRBJ1-5,TGTGCCAGCTCAACGGGAAATAGCAATCAGCCCCAGCATTTT,CASSTGNSNQPQHF
TRBV28,.,.,TRBJ1-4,TGTGCCAGCAGGTCGGGGGGGCCGAATGAAAAACTGTTTTTT,CASRSGGPNEKLFF
TRBV10-3,.,.,TRBJ2-1,TGTGCCATCAGTCTTCACACTCGCAATGAGCAGTTCTTC,CAISLHTRNEQFF
TRBV2,TRBD1,.,TRBJ1-2,TGTGCCAGCAGTGACGGAGGGGGCGGCTATGGCTACACCTTC,CASSDGGGGYGYTF
TRBV21-1,.,.,TRBJ1-5,TGTGCCAGCAGCCAAGGGGGAGGACGGACTAGCAATCAGCCCCAGCATTTT,CASSQGGGRTSNQPQHF
TRBV2,TRBD1,.,TRBJ1-1,TGTGCCAGCAGTCCCGGGACAGGGGGTAGGAACACTGAAGCTTTCTTT,CASSPGTGGRNTEAFF
TRBV4-2,TRBD1,few,TRBJ1-6,TGTGCCAGCAGCTCGGGACAGGGGGCTGGTTCACCCCTCCACTTT,CASSSGQGAGSPLHF
TRBV6-6,.,.,TRBJ2-7,TGTGCCAGCAGCGCAGGGGCGGTCGAGCAGTACTTC,CASSAGAVEQYF
TRBV9,.,few,TRBJ1-6,TGTGCCAGCAGCGTACGGATGGATTCACCCCTCCACTTT,CASSVRMDSPLHF
TRBV5-1,TRBD1,.,TRBJ2-3,TGCGCCAGCAGCTTGGCGGGACAGGGAAGCACAGATACGCAGTATTTT,CASSLAGQGSTDTQYF
TRBV19,.,.,TRBJ2-1,TGTGCCAGTAGTCGGGCGGCTTCCTACAATGAGCAGTTCTTC,CASSRAASYNEQFF
TRBV11-2,.,.,TRBJ1-2,TGTGCCAGCAGCTCTAACTATGGCTACACCTTC,CASSSNYGYTF
TRBV5-6,.,.,TRBJ2-7,TGTGCCAGCAGCCTCTCCTCCTACGAGCAGTACTTC,CASSLSSYEQYF
TRBV9,.,.,TRBJ2-7,TGTGCCAGCAGCGCAGACGGTTACGAGCAGTACTTC,CASSADGYEQYF
TRBV5-1,TRBD2,.,TRBJ2-2,TGCGCCAGCAGAGCGGGGGGCCCCACCGGGGAGCTGTTTTTT,CASRAGGPTGELFF
TRBV5-1,TRBD2,.,TRBJ2-5,TGCGCCAGCAGCTTGGGGCCTAGCGGGGACTCGGAGACCCAGTACTTC,CASSLGPSGDSETQYF
TRBV30,TRBD2,.,TRBJ2-5,TGTGCCAGCTTAGCGGGGGCGCAAGAGACCCAGTACTTC,CASLAGAQETQYF
TRBV7-9,.,.,TRBJ2-3,TGTGCCAGCAGCCCTCCTGGAGCGGAGATCACAGATACGCAGTATTTT,CASSPPGAEITDTQYF
TRBV6-6,.,.,TRBJ2-1,TGTGCCAGCAGTTACTCGGGGGACCGGTATGAGCAGTTCTTC,CASSYSGDRYEQFF
TRBV6-6,.,.,TRBJ1-1,TGTGCCAGCAGTAAGTTGAACACTGAAGCTTTCTTT,CASSKLNTEAFF
TRBV28,.,.,TRBJ1-2,TGTGCCAGCAGTTTGTCCTCTCCTAACTATGGCTACACCTTC,CASSLSSPNYGYTF
TRBV19,.,.,TRBJ2-3,TGTGCCAGTAGTACAGGACAGCTCACAGATACGCAGTATTTT,CASSTGQLTDTQYF
TRBV14,TRBD1,.,TRBJ1-2,TGTGCCAGCAGCCAGAAGACAGGGGGCGAGGGCTACACCTTC,CASSQKTGGEGYTF
TRBV9,TRBD1,.,TRBJ1-3,TGTGCCAGCAGCTCGCAGACAGGGAGCTCTGGAAACACCATATATTTT,CASSSQTGSSGNTIYF
TRBV5-4,TRBD2,.,TRBJ2-3,TGTGCCAGCAGCTTAAATGCGGGGGGCGATACGCAGTATTTT,CASSLNAGGDTQYF
TRBV21-1,.,few,TRBJ2-1,TGTGCCAGCCCGCAGGGCGCCTTTAGCTCCTACAATGAGCAGTTCTTC,CASPQGAFSSYNEQFF
TRBV11-2,.,.,TRBJ2-2,TGTGCCAGCAGCCCCTCGCCCACCGGGGAGCTGTTTTTT,CASSPSPTGELFF
TRBV9,.,.,TRBJ2-2,TGTGCCAGCAGCGTAAGGAGCACTTTCACCGGGGAGCTGTTTTTT,CASSVRSTFTGELFF
TRBV19,.,.,TRBJ2-5,TGTGCCAGTAAGGGGGGGGAAGGTCAAGAGACCCAGTACTTC,CASKGGEGQETQYF
TRBV5-8,.,.,TRBJ2-7,TGTGCCAGCAGCGGGCAGGCCGTGGGGCAGTACTTC,CASSGQAVGQYF
TRBV6-5,.,.,TRBJ1-3,TGTGCCAGCAGTTCTCCCCGCCTCTCTGGAAACACCATATATTTT,CASSSPRLSGNTIYF
TRBV7-9,.,once,TRBJ1-5,TGTGCCAGCAGCTTAGGGTCCGATTGGCCCCAGCATTTT,CASSLGSDWPQHF
TRBV5-6,TRBD2,.,TRBJ2-7,TGTGCCAGCAGCTTAACGGGGGGCTACGAGCAGTACTTC,CASSLTGGYEQYF
TRBV2,.,.,TRBJ2-3,TGTGCCAGCACCATGGATGTCAGCACAGATACGCAGTATTTT,CASTMDVSTDTQYF
TRBV28,.,.,TRBJ1-1,TGTGCCCGCAGTGACCACAGGGCGCCTTTCTTT,CARSDHRAPFF
TRBV7-2,.,.,TRBJ1-3,TGTGCCAGCAGCCCGGGGGAGGGACGAAACACCATATATTTT,CASSPGEGRNTIYF
TRBV5-5,TRBD1,.,TRBJ1-1,TGTGCCAGCAGCCCGGGGGGGACAGTGAACACTGAAGCTTTCTTT,CASSPGGTVNTEAFF
TRBV5-6,.,.,TRBJ1-2,TGTGCCAGCAGCTTACCGGAACACTATGGCTACACCTTC,CASSLPEHYGYTF
TRBV10-3,TRBD2,.,TRBJ2-3,TGTGCCATCAGTCCTTCTAGCGGGGGGGCCGCAGATACGCAGTATTTT,CAISPSSGGAADTQYF
TRBV7-2,TRBD1,.,TRBJ2-2,TGTGCCAGCAGCCAATGGGGACAGGGAACCGGGGAGCTGTTTTTT,CASSQWGQGTGELFF
TRBV7-8,.,few,TRBJ1-1,TGTGCCAGCAGCTTAGACAGGAACACTGAAGCTTTCTTT,CASSLDRNTEAFF
TRBV5-1,.,.,TRBJ1-3,TGCGCCAGCAGCCTTCACAGCCAGGGATCTGGAAACACCATATATTTT,CASSLHSQGSGNTIYF
TRBV5-6,TRBD2,.,TRBJ2-1,TGTGCCAGCAGCTTGCCTAGCGGGGGGGCACGCTACAATGAGCAGTTCTTC,CASSLPSGGARYNEQFF
TRBV11-2,TRBD1,few,TRBJ2-7,TGTGCCAGCAGCTCCCAGACAGGGTCGGGGGAGCAGTACTTC,CASSSQTGSGEQYF
TRBV15,.,.,TRBJ2-5,TGTGCCACCAGCAGAGATCGGACCTCTGAGACCCAGTACTTC,CATSRDRTSETQYF
TRBV5-1,.,once,TRBJ2-3,TGCGCCAGCAGCTTGGGGGGGCCCACAGATACGCAGTATTTT,CASSLGGPTDTQYF
TRBV2,.,.,TRBJ2-2,TGTGCCAGCAGTGAATTCCGGGACTTAACCGGGGAGCTGTTTTTT,CASSEFRDLTGELFF